The clone carrying this TCR beta chain was seen repeatedly, ten times or more. The target antigen is unknown. The sample belongs to a study of CD8+CD57+ T cells in acquired aplastic anemia. Study information: Sorted CD4+ and CD8+ cells yielded DNA averaging approximately 3 ug. Findings and limits, study-wide: Between patients and controls, CD8+ Simpson's diversity did not vary significantly.

Trimming cost V 7 bases and J 2 bases, with 18 bases left between them. This CDR3 contains 16 residues. In germline, CDR1 is LNHDA, CDR2 SQIVND (reference sequence). TCR beta VDJ and CDR3 were profiled, and genomic DNA was the template. MiXCR was run by TCRdb on the reads, yielding one entry per CDR3 protein. The table lists under 200,000 distinct CDR3 sequences, less than 60% of them singletons. Before being chosen for sequencing, patients had shown CD8+CD57+ cell expansion by flow cytometry. All participating patients were living with severe acquired aplastic anemia. Each patient gave a blood sample that was collected before any therapy had been received.

The material sequenced was sorted CD4+, CD8+, or CD8+CD57+ T cells (not recorded which) from PBMCs. The V call is TRBV19, the J call TRBJ1-5; D might be TRBD1 (5 bases). The sequence was obtained from a human donor with aplastic anemia. The CDR3 region is CASTNSGTSRNQPQHF. The CDR3 DNA reads as TGTGCCAGTACTAACTCGGGGACGTCCCGCAATCAGCCCCAGCATTTT.